The 30 T cell receptor beta chains listed next were all sequenced from one sample in a study of T-cell memory formation after mild COVID-19. TCRdb processed the 5' RACE reads anew with MiXCR; each CDR3 protein has one entry. Of some 50,000 distinct CDR3 sequences in the sample, roughly a quarter were seen once. What was sequenced was PBMCs or a T cell subset sorted from them (not recorded which). Source of these receptors: a young man who had mild COVID-19 (a few samples of this study predate the infection). Cell type and time point are not known.

There are many counts of this clonotype. The chain links TRBV10-3 to TRBJ2-1; D is unclear. Germline V gives CDR1 ENHRY, CDR2 SYGVKD. CDR3 length: 12 amino acids. Trimming cost V 0 bases and J 8 bases, with 5 bases left between them. In nucleotides, the CDR3 is TGTGCCATCAGTGAGTCGATTTATGAGCAGTTCTTC. It yields the protein CAISESIYEQFF.

The chain carries TRBV7-9 and TRBJ2-7; 9 nucleotides agree with TRBD2. Germline V gene sequence: CDR1 SEHNR, CDR2 FQNEAQ (reference sequence). The CDR3 consists of 15 residues. The V and J ends lost 3 bases and 5 bases, in that order; junction bases with no gene match: 8. DNA for the CDR3: TGTGCCAGCAGCTTCCTGCGCGGGGGGGTCAACGAGCAGTACTTC. Its translation: CASSFLRGGVNEQYF.

The rearrangement links TRBV7-9 to TRBJ1-4, with 7 nucleotides matching TRBD1. CDR1 is SEHNR and CDR2 is FQNEAQ in the germline V gene (reference sequence). With V trimmed by 5 bases and J by 8 bases, 11 bases remained unmatched. The CDR3 runs to 15 residues. This CDR3 is CASSDEQGFREKLFF. The CDR3 DNA sequence: TGTGCCAGCAGCGATGAACAGGGGTTTAGAGAAAAACTGTTTTTT.

This clonotype was counted only a few times. The chain links TRBV25-1 to TRBJ1-2; no firm D call. Trimming removed 4 bases at V and 5 bases at J, with 5 bases between. CDR1 is MGHDK and CDR2 is SYGVNS in the germline V gene. The CDR3 has 11 residues. Here the CDR3 DNA reads TGTGCCAGCAGTGTCGGGTATGGCTACACCTTC. It encodes CASSVGYGYTF.

The chain employs TRBV6-2 or TRBV6-3 and TRBJ2-7, with 7 bases fitting TRBD1. V trimming: 5 bases; J trimming: 0 bases; junction bases outside the gene matches: 7. CDR1 and CDR2 from the germline V gene are MNHEY and SVGEGT. This CDR3 is 15 amino acids long. CDR3 sequence reads: CASSPRGFSSYEQYV. Written as DNA, the CDR3 is TGTGCCAGCAGTCCCAGGGGGTTTAGCTCCTACGAGCAGTACGTC.

The chain carries TRBV12-3 or TRBV12-4 and TRBJ1-4, with D maybe TRBD1 (5 bases). The CDR3 loop spans 14 amino acids. Trimming shortened V by 7 bases and J by 8 bases, and 17 bases separated the two germline ends. CDR3: CASKVRDAGEKLFF. CDR3 nucleotide sequence: TGTGCCAGCAAAGTAAGGGACGCCGGGGAAAAACTGTTTTTT.

This rearrangement joins TRBV2 to TRBJ1-1, with a tentative D call TRBD1 (6 bases). The CDR3 loop spans 15 amino acids. V lost 3 bases and J 0 bases, leaving 11 bases between the germline ends. From germline, CDR1 is SNHLY and CDR2 FYNNEI. The CDR3: CASSDPGVMNTEAFF. CDR3 coding DNA: TGTGCCAGCAGTGACCCAGGGGTAATGAACACTGAAGCTTTCTTT.

This sequence joins TRBV6-5 and TRBJ2-7, with 10 positions matching TRBD1. The CDR3 covers 14 residues. With 4 bases clipped from V and 4 bases from J, the junction kept 4 bases outside the gene matches. Per germline, CDR1 MNHEY and CDR2 SVGAGI. CDR3 nucleotides: TGTGCCAGCAGTTGGGGACAGGGGATATACGAGCAGTACTTC. It specifies CASSWGQGIYEQYF.

The V gene is TRBV6-1, the J gene TRBJ1-5; 7 bases map to TRBD1. CDR1 and CDR2 (germline): MNHNS, SASEGT. This CDR3 is 15 amino acids long. Germline trimming cut 6 bases from V and 5 bases from J; bases unmatched to any gene: 10. The CDR3 coding sequence is TGTGCCAGCAGCGACAGGACAGGAGGATATCAGCCCCAGCATTTT. Protein product: CASSDRTGGYQPQHF.

This clonotype came up a few times. This chain links TRBV5-8 with TRBJ2-7; 9 nucleotides align to TRBD1. Germline lookup yields CDR1 SGHTS and CDR2 YDEGEE. The CDR3 consists of 15 residues. V gave up 4 bases and J gave up 3 bases; unmatched junction bases: 8. The CDR3 sequence is CASSAGQGRLYEQYF. DNA of the CDR3: TGTGCCAGCAGCGCTGGACAGGGGCGCCTCTACGAGCAGTACTTC.

This sequence joins TRBV27 and TRBJ2-1, with D possibly TRBD1 on 5 matching bases. Per the germline V gene, CDR1 is MNHEY and CDR2 is SMNVEV (reference sequence). This CDR3 spans 14 amino acids. V was cut by 2 bases and J by 6 bases, with 11 bases left in between. The CDR3: CASSLQAGLNEQFF. The CDR3 DNA sequence: TGTGCCAGCAGTTTACAGGCAGGGCTCAATGAGCAGTTCTTC.

The rearrangement links TRBV24-1 to TRBJ2-2; TRBD1 matches at 7 bases. Germline CDR1 and CDR2: KGHDR and SFDVKD. V dropped 4 bases and J dropped 4; count of bases not matched to a gene: 5. The CDR3 contains 15 residues. Here the CDR3 DNA reads TGTGCCACCAGTGACTGGGACAGCTCCACCGGGGAGCTGTTTTTT. Translating it yields CATSDWDSSTGELFF.

The chain carries TRBV27 and TRBJ2-5; 8 nucleotides match TRBD1. The V segment lost 10 bases and the J segment 7 bases; nucleotides outside the gene matches: 11. CDR1 and CDR2 from the germline V gene are MNHEY and SMNVEV (reference sequence). This CDR3 is 13 amino acids long. The CDR3 DNA is TGTGCCACCTGGACAGGGCGGTTGGGGACCCAGTACTTC. It encodes CATWTGRLGTQYF.

V and J are TRBV18 and TRBJ2-7; a weak D match, TRBD1 (5 bases). Germline V CDR1 and CDR2: KGHSH, LQKENI. V was clipped by 3 bases and J by 5 bases, with 17 bases between them. CDR3 length: 15 amino acids. CDR3 sequence (DNA): TGTGCCAGCTCACCCCCCTCAAGGGGTGCGGACGAGCAGTACTTC. Translation: CASSPPSRGADEQYF.

The chain uses TRBV27 and TRBJ2-1; TRBD2 matches 7 bases. V was clipped by 2 bases and J by 5 bases; unmatched bases: 0. The CDR3 is 13 residues long. Germline CDR1 reads MNHEY; CDR2 reads SMNVEV (reference sequence). CDR3 amino acids: CASSLSGNNEQFF. DNA of the CDR3: TGTGCCAGCAGTTTAAGCGGGAACAATGAGCAGTTCTTC.

The CDR3 sequence: CASDKTEVYNEQFF. The CDR3, as DNA: TGTGCCAGTGACAAAACCGAAGTTTACAATGAGCAGTTCTTC. The chain joins TRBV7-2 to TRBJ2-1; D is ambiguous. CDR1 and CDR2 from the germline V gene are SGHTA and FQGNSA. Trimming removed 9 bases at V and 4 bases at J, with 16 bases between. The CDR3 length is 14 residues.

This chain uses TRBV5-1 with TRBJ1-1; D is unclear. This CDR3 has 14 amino acids. Germline V gene sequence: CDR1 SGHRS, CDR2 YFSETQ. Trimming removed 4 bases from V and 1 base from J, with 11 bases in between. CDR3 residues: CASSPATANTEAFF. The CDR3 DNA reads as TGCGCCAGCAGCCCGGCGACGGCGAACACTGAAGCTTTCTTT.

V and J are TRBV27 and TRBJ1-4, with D tentatively TRBD1 (5 bases). The V gene lost 5 bases and the J gene lost 5 bases, with 18 bases spanning the gap. The length of the CDR3 is 16 residues. Germline loops: CDR1 MNHEY, CDR2 SMNVEV (reference sequence). The CDR3 loop reads CASSTEPGRLNEKLFF. The CDR3 bases are TGTGCCAGCAGTACCGAACCGGGACGACTAAATGAAAAACTGTTTTTT.

This clonotype was detected a few times. The genes are TRBV7-9 and TRBJ2-1; D is possibly TRBD2 (7 bases). Trimming took 2 bases from V and 6 from J, leaving 11 bases between them. Germline CDR1 and CDR2: SEHNR and FQNEAQ (reference sequence). CDR3 size: 14 residues. As DNA, the CDR3 is TGTGCCAGCAGCTTAACGGGGGGCCTCAATGAGCAGTTCTTC. Protein sequence: CASSLTGGLNEQFF.

The V gene is TRBV7-2, the J gene TRBJ2-3; TRBD2 agrees at 14 bases. The trim removed 4 bases at V and 2 bases at J, leaving 11 bases unmatched. Per germline, CDR1 SGHTA and CDR2 FQGNSA. This CDR3 is 19 amino acids long. Here the CDR3 DNA reads TGTGCCAGCAGCTCCTATGAGTGGACTAGCGGGGGGCCCACAGATACGCAGTATTTT. Protein: CASSSYEWTSGGPTDTQYF.

This clonotype turned up a few times. The V gene is TRBV25-1, the J gene TRBJ2-7; a possible D gene is TRBD1 (5 bases). Germline assignment: CDR1 MGHDK and CDR2 SYGVNS. The CDR3 covers 15 residues. The V and J ends lost 3 bases and 1 base respectively, with 13 bases between them. The CDR3 nucleotides read TGTGCCAGCAGTGACCAGTCAGGGAAATCCTACGAGCAGTACTTC. Its translation: CASSDQSGKSYEQYF.

Only a few counts were recorded for this clonotype. The chain has TRBV5-1 and TRBJ2-7, with a possible D match to TRBD2 (5 bases). CDR3 length equals 15 residues. The V end was cut by 0 bases, the J end by 3 bases, with 13 bases between. In germline, CDR1 is SGHRS, CDR2 YFSETQ. The CDR3 coding sequence is TGCGCCAGCAGCTTGGCCTCATGGGAGCACTACGAGCAGTACGTC. It translates to CASSLASWEHYEQYV.

A few counts support this clonotype. The chain carries TRBV4-3 and TRBJ2-3, with D uncertain. Looked up from germline, CDR1 is LGHNA and CDR2 is YSLEER. This CDR3 is built from 15 residues. V shed 4 bases and J shed 0 bases, with 11 bases lying between them. In nucleotides, the CDR3 is TGCGCCAGCAGCCTCGGCGGTACTAGCACAGATACGCAGTATTTT. It yields the protein CASSLGGTSTDTQYF.

This sequence joins TRBV19 and TRBJ1-2; D is ambiguous. This CDR3 comprises 13 residues. Trimming shortened V by 2 bases and J by 6 bases, and 10 bases separated the two germline ends. Germline V gene lookup returns CDR1 LNHDA and CDR2 SQIVND (reference sequence). The CDR3 reads CASSIPGEDGYTF. For the CDR3, the DNA is TGTGCCAGTAGTATACCCGGGGAGGATGGCTACACCTTC.

The sample holds a few counts of this clonotype. V usage is TRBV5-1 and J usage is TRBJ2-7; a weak D match, TRBD2 (5 bases). This CDR3 contains 13 residues. Trimming took off 0 bases at V and 3 bases at J, with 7 bases between the two ends. The germline gives CDR1 SGHRS, CDR2 YFSETQ. In DNA form, the CDR3 reads TGCGCCAGCAGCTTGGGCGAGGGCTACGAGCAGTACTTC. It translates to CASSLGEGYEQYF. Complete variable domain (other parts from reference TRBV5-1 and TRBJ2-7): KAGVTQTPRYLIKTRGQQVTLSCSPISGHRSVSWYQQTPGQGLQFLFEYFSETQRNKGNFPGRFSGRQFSNSRSEMNVSTLELGDSALYLCASSLGEGYEQYFGPGTRLTVT.

This rearrangement joins TRBV4-2 to TRBJ1-6; possible D gene TRBD1, 6 bases. Between the trimmed V and J ends, which lost 0 bases and 10 bases, there was a span of 10 bases. CDR1 is LGHNA, CDR2 YNFKEQ, per germline. The CDR3 runs 14 residues. The CDR3 DNA is TGTGCCAGCAGCCAAGACAGCGGGGGCTCACCCCTCCACTTT. This sequence encodes CASSQDSGGSPLHF.

CDR3 bases: TGTGCCAGCAGCCTAGCCACCCGGGGCAACTACGAGCAGTACTTC. It yields the protein CASSLATRGNYEQYF. The chain uses TRBV4-2 and TRBJ2-7, with D perhaps assigned TRBD1 or TRBD2 (5 bases each). Trimming took off 4 bases at V and 3 bases at J, with 16 bases between the two ends. This CDR3 spans 15 amino acids. The germline V gene has CDR1 LGHNA and CDR2 YNFKEQ.

This clonotype was counted between two and nine times. The junction shows a germline mismatch at one end, possibly a read error. The V and J genes are TRBV7-7 and TRBJ2-5; D is undetermined. This CDR3 is built from 13 residues. Germline CDR1 reads SSHAT; CDR2 reads FNYEAQ (reference sequence). The CDR3 DNA sequence: TGTGCTAGCAGCCCCACTATTGGCGGGACCCAGTACTTC. Its protein product is CASSPTIGGTQYF.

This clonotype came up a few times. The chain employs TRBV24-1 and TRBJ2-2; 8 nucleotides match TRBD1. V shed 4 bases and J 4 bases; nucleotides not matched to a gene: 4. The CDR3 has 15 residues. In germline, CDR1 is KGHDR, CDR2 SFDVKD. CDR3 residues: CATSEATGGTGELFF. The CDR3 DNA reads as TGTGCCACCAGTGAGGCAACAGGGGGCACCGGGGAGCTGTTTTTT.

This chain connects TRBV7-3 to TRBJ2-1; the D gene is possibly TRBD2 (7 bases). The V gene's germline CDR1 is SGHTA and CDR2 FQGTGA. The CDR3 runs 17 residues. The V end was cut by 4 bases, the J end by 7 bases, with 23 bases between. The CDR3 loop reads CASSSHLRIGGQNEQFF. CDR3 nucleotides: TGTGCCAGCAGCTCCCACTTAAGGATCGGGGGGCAGAATGAGCAGTTCTTC.